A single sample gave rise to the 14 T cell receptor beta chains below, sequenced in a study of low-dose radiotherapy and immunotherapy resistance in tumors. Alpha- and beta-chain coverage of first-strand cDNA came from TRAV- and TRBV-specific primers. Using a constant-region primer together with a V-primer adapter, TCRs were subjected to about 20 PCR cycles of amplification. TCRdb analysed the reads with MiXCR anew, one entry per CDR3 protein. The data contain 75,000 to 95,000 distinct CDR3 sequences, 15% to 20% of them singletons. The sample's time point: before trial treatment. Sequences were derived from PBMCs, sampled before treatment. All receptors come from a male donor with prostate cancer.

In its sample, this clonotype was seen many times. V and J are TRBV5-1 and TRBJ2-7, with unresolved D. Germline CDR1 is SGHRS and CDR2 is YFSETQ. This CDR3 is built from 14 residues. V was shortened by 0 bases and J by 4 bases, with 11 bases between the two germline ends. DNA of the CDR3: TGCGCCAGCAGCTTGGCAGATCATCTTTACGAGCAGTACTTC. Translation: CASSLADHLYEQYF.

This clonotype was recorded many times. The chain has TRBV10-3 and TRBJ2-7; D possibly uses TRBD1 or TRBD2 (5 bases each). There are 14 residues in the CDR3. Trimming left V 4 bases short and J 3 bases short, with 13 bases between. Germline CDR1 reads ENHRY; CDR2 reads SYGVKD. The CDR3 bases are TGTGCCATCAGTGCTGACAGACTACTCTACGAGCAGTACTTC. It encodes CAISADRLLYEQYF.

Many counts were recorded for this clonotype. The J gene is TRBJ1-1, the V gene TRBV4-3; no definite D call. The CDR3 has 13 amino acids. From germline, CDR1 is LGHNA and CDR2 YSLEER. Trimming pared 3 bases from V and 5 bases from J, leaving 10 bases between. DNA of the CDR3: TGCGCCAGCAGCCAGAGGCGGACGACTGAAGCTTTCTTT. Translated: CASSQRRTTEAFF.

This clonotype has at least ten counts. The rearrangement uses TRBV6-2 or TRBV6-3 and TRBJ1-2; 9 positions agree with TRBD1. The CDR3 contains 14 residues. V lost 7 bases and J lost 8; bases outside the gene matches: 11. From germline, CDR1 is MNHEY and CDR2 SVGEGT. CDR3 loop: CASNQDRGIVGYTF. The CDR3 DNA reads TGTGCCAGCAACCAGGACAGGGGAATCGTGGGCTACACCTTC.

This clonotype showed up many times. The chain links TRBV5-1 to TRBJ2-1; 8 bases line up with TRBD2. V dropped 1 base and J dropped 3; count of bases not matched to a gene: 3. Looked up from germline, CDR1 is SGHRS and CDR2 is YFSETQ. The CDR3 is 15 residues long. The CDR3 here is CASSLRLAGYNEQFF. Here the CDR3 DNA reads TGCGCCAGCAGCTTGCGGCTAGCGGGCTACAATGAGCAGTTCTTC. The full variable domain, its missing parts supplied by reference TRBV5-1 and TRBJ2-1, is KAGVTQTPRYLIKTRGQQVTLSCSPISGHRSVSWYQQTPGQGLQFLFEYFSETQRNKGNFPGRFSGRQFSNSRSEMNVSTLELGDSALYLCASSLRLAGYNEQFFGPGTRLTVL.

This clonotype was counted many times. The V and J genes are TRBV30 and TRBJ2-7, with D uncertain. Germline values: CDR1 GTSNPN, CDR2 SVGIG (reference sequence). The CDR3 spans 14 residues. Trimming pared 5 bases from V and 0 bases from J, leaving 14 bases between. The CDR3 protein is CAWVNRRSSYEQYF. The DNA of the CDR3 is TGTGCCTGGGTAAACCGCAGGAGCTCCTACGAGCAGTACTTC.

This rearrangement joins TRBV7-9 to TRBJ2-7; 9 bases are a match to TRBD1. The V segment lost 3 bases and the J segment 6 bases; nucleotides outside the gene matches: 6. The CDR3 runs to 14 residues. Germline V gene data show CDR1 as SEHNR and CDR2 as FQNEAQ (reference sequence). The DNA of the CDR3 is TGTGCCAGCAGCTTCCCGGGACAGGGCACCGAGCAGTACTTC. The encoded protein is CASSFPGQGTEQYF.

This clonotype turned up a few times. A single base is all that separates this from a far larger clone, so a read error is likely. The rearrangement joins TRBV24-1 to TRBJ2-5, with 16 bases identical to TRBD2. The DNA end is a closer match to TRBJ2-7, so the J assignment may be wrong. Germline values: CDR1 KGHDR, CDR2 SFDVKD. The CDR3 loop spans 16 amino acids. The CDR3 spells CATSDPGLAGGHEQYF. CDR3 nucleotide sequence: TGTGCCACCAGTGACCCGGGACTAGCGGGGGGGCACGAGCAGTACTTC.

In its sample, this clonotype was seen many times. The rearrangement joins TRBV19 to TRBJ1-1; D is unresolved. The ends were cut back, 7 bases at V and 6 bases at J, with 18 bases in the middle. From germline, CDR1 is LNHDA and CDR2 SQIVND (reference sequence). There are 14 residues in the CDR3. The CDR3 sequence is CASTYRSGGAEAFF. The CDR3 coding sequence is TGTGCCAGTACCTATAGATCGGGTGGCGCTGAAGCTTTCTTT.

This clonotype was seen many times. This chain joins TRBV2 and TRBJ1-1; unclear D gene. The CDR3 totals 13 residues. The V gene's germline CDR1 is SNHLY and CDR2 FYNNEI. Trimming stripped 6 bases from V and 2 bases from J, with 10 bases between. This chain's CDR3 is CASRLDDNTEAFF. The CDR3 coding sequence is TGTGCCAGCAGGCTGGACGATAACACTGAAGCTTTCTTT. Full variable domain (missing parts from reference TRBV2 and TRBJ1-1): EPEVTQTPSHQVTQMGQEVILRCVPISNHLYFYWYRQILGQKVEFLVSFYNNEISEKSEIFDDQFSVERPDGSNFTLKIRSTKLEDSAMYFCASRLDDNTEAFFGQGTRLTVV.

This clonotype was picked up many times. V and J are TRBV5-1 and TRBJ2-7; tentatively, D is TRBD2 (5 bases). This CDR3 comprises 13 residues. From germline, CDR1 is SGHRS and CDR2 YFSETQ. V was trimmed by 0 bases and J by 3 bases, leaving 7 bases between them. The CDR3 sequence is CASSLASSYEQYF. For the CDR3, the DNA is TGCGCCAGCAGCTTGGCTAGCAGCTACGAGCAGTACTTC.

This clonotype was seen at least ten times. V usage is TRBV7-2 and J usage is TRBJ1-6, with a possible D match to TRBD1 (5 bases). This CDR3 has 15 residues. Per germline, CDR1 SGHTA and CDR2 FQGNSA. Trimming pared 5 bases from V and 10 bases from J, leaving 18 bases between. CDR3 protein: CASSVTPGERSPLHF. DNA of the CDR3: TGTGCCAGCAGCGTAACACCGGGGGAGCGGTCACCCCTCCACTTT. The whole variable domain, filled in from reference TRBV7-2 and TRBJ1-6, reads GAGVSQSPSNKVTEKGKDVELRCDPISGHTALYWYRQSLGQGLEFLIYFQGNSAPDKSGLPSDRFSAERTGGSVSTLTIQRTQQEDSAVYLCASSVTPGERSPLHFGNGTRLTVT.

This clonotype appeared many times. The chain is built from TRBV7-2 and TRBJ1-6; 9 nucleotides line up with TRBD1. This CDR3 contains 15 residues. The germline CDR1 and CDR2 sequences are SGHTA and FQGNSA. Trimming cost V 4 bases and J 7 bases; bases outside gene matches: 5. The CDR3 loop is CASSSRTGANSPLHF. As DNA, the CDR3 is TGTGCCAGCAGCTCCCGGACAGGGGCAAATTCACCCCTCCACTTT. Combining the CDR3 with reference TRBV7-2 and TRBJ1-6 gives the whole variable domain GAGVSQSPSNKVTEKGKDVELRCDPISGHTALYWYRQSLGQGLEFLIYFQGNSAPDKSGLPSDRFSAERTGGSVSTLTIQRTQQEDSAVYLCASSSRTGANSPLHFGNGTRLTVT.

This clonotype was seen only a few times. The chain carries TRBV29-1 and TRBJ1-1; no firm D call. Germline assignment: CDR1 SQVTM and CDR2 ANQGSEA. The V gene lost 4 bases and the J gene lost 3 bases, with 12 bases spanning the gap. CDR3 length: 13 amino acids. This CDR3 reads CSVAVGRDTEAFF. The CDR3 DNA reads TGCAGCGTTGCAGTGGGTAGAGACACTGAAGCTTTCTTT.